These 6 T cell receptor beta chains originate from one sample sequenced in a study of blood T cell repertoires in COVID-19. The data were produced by immunoSEQ multiplex PCR, yet TCRdb's version contains in-frame clones alone and is incomplete. The sample has 150,000 to 200,000 clones, about 88% seen once. The sample taken for sequencing was PBMCs or T cells enriched from blood (not recorded which). These receptors were taken from a human donor with acute COVID-19. The donor label of this sample is uncertain.

The chain is built from TRBV9 and TRBJ1-1, with TRBD1 matching over 7 bases. Germline lookup yields CDR1 SGDLS and CDR2 YYNGEE. V gave up 4 bases and J gave up 4 bases; unmatched junction bases: 10. The CDR3 runs 15 residues. In DNA, the CDR3 is TGTGCCAGCAGCCCCCGTCAGGGGGTGGGCACTGAAGCTTTCTTT. It translates to CASSPRQGVGTEAFF. Drawing the rest from reference TRBV9 and TRBJ1-1, the complete variable domain is DSGVTQTPKHLITATGQRVTLRCSPRSGDLSVYWYQQSLDQGLQFLIQYYNGEERAKGNILERFSAQQFPDLHSELNLSSLELGDSALYFCASSPRQGVGTEAFFGQGTRLTVV.

This clone was detected only once. Other DNA sequences in this specimen translate into the identical CDR3. V usage is TRBV30 and J usage is TRBJ1-1; D is possibly TRBD1 (5 bases). Germline V gene data show CDR1 as GTSNPN and CDR2 as SVGIG (reference sequence). The CDR3 sequence is 13 residues long. Trimming took off 5 bases at V and 2 bases at J, with 12 bases between the two ends. CDR3 DNA sequence: TGTGCCTGGGGCCTGGGGGGAAACACTGAAGCTTTCTTT. Amino acids: CAWGLGGNTEAFF.

The chain combines TRBV3-1 (or the pseudogene TRBV3-2) with TRBJ2-5; 9 positions agree with TRBD1. Germline CDR1 is LGHDT and CDR2 is YNNKEL (reference sequence). Unmatched junction bases numbered 8, after V lost 3 bases and J lost 3 bases. This CDR3 has 16 amino acids. The CDR3 sequence: CASSHAAGTGKETQYF. CDR3 sequence (DNA): TGTGCCAGCAGCCACGCTGCAGGGACAGGGAAAGAGACCCAGTACTTC.

V is TRBV7-2 and J is TRBJ2-7; 8 nucleotides align to TRBD1. V dropped 5 bases and J dropped 5; count of bases not matched to a gene: 17. CDR1 and CDR2 (germline): SGHTA, FQGNSA. This CDR3 spans 17 amino acids. The DNA of the CDR3 is TGTGCCAGCAGCCCACGGGTCCCCAGGGGGCAAACTCACGAGCAGTACTTC. Translation gives CASSPRVPRGQTHEQYF.

The chain combines TRBV5-8 with TRBJ1-1; D is perhaps TRBD1 (6 bases). The CDR3 length is 13 residues. Trimming stripped 7 bases from V and 0 bases from J, with 10 bases between. Germline-derived CDR1 and CDR2 are SGHTS and YDEGEE. The CDR3 is CASRNRVNTEAFF. DNA of the CDR3: TGTGCCAGCCGAAACAGGGTGAACACTGAAGCTTTCTTT.

J is TRBJ1-1 and V is TRBV7-9, with D possibly matching TRBD1 (5 bases). The CDR3 contains 15 residues. V was trimmed by 2 bases and J by 1 base, leaving 11 bases between them. The germline V gene encodes CDR1 SEHNR and CDR2 FQNEAQ (reference sequence). For the CDR3, the DNA is TGTGCCAGCAGCTTAAGTGTCGGACAGAACACTGAAGCTTTCTTT. This gives the protein CASSLSVGQNTEAFF.